This entry features one T cell receptor (beta chain) sequence. Each CDR3 protein is one row after TCRdb ran MiXCR on the RT-PCR reads. The sample has more than 550,000 distinct CDR3 sequences, approximately 15% seen once; the top ten hold about 3.9%. The CDR3 has 16 residues. J lost 0 bases, V lost 6 bases, and 7 bases had no gene match. Germline CDR1 MNHEY, CDR2 SVGEGT. Sample: memory CD4+ T cells from blood. This clonotype originated in a female donor in good health, serving as a healthy control. This rearrangement joins TRBV6-2 or TRBV6-3 to TRBJ2-5; the match to TRBD1 covers 10 bases. In DNA form, the CDR3 reads TGTGCCAGCAGAGAGGGACAGGGGACTCACCAAGAGACCCAGTACTTC. This codes for CASREGQGTHQETQYF.